The rows below give T cell receptor beta chains drawn from one sample of a study of spatial heterogeneity in lung cancer. TCRdb reprocessed the 5' RACE reads via MiXCR and lists one record per CDR3 protein. The data contain 90,000 or so distinct CDR3 sequences, roughly 9.5% of them singletons. The source material was PBMCs, sampled at surgery. These receptors all come from a male donor with early-stage non-small cell lung cancer. Each CDR3 is given with its conserved first and last residue. A D gene is named only where the DNA matches it firmly. Clone sizes are given selectively: once, few, many, or a class where the clone is expanded.

.	TRBV19	many	15	TRBJ2-1	TGTGCCAGTAACCTAGGTTTATTGGGATCCAATGAGCAGTTCTTC	CASNLGLLGSNEQFF
.	TRBV2	.	14	TRBJ2-5	TGTGCCAGTGACCGGAACGGGGTCCAAGAGACCCAGTACTTC	CASDRNGVQETQYF
.	TRBV5-1	many	16	TRBJ1-1	TGCGCCAGCAGCCTTCTTCTAGGGGCAGGGAACACTGAAGCTTTCTTT	CASSLLLGAGNTEAFF
TRBD1	TRBV20-1	many	13	TRBJ1-1	TGCAGTGCTACCGGACAGGGTAGTACTGAAGCTTTCTTT	CSATGQGSTEAFF
TRBD1	TRBV4-3	many	16	TRBJ1-4	TGCGCCAGCAGCCAAGACCGGAGACAGGGCGGCGAAAAACTGTTTTTT	CASSQDRRQGGEKLFF
TRBD1	TRBV6-5	many	17	TRBJ1-1	TGTGCCAGCAGCAGGACAGGGGGCGGAATCATGAACACTGAAGCTTTCTTT	CASSRTGGGIMNTEAFF
TRBD1	TRBV5-1	.	15	TRBJ2-5	TGCGCCAGCAGCTCTGCAGGGGGAGCCCGAGAGACCCAGTACTTC	CASSSAGGARETQYF
.	TRBV3-1	many	17	TRBJ2-1	TGTGCCTCGGGGGGCCCTGAAATTACCTTTGGTTACAATGAGCAGTTCTTC	CASGGPEITFGYNEQFF
.	TRBV27	many	13	TRBJ2-3	TGTGCCAGCAGTTGGACGGTGGAAGATACGCAGTATTTT	CASSWTVEDTQYF
TRBD1	TRBV9	.	18	TRBJ2-6	TGTGCCAGCAGCGTAGGGGGACAGCGCCTCTCTGGGGCCAACGTCCTGACTTTC	CASSVGGQRLSGANVLTF
.	TRBV5-1	few	13	TRBJ2-1	TGCGCCAGCAGCTTGGAGTCCTACAATGAGCAGTTCTTC	CASSLESYNEQFF
.	TRBV5-1	.	17	TRBJ1-1	TGCGCCAGCAGCGGGAACGGACAAAGGGTATTGAACACTGAAGCTTTCTTT	CASSGNGQRVLNTEAFF
TRBD1	TRBV7-2	many	15	TRBJ2-5	TGTGCCAGCAGCTTACAGGGGACAGGGAAAGAGACCCAGTACTTC	CASSLQGTGKETQYF